The 20 T cell receptor beta chains reported below all come from one sample, sequenced in a study of regulatory T cells in long-lasting Graves disease. The authors built TCR beta libraries using iRepertoire HTBI primers and Arm-PCR of CDR3 regions. MiXCR was run by TCRdb on the multiplex PCR reads, yielding one entry per CDR3 protein. The sample includes 650,000 to 700,000 distinct CDR3 sequences, around 30% of them seen just once. The sample's time point: persistent/refractory GD, antithyroid drugs over 5 years with positive TRAb. The TCR library used RNA extracted from PBMCs. Specimen: peripheral blood mononuclear cells (PBMCs), collected when the disease was refractory, from a patient treated with antithyroid drugs. These receptors were collected from a female donor with Graves disease.

In this sample, this clonotype turned up many times. The rearrangement joins TRBV27 to TRBJ2-7; 7 bases are a match to TRBD1. The CDR3 is 14 residues long. The germline gives CDR1 MNHEY, CDR2 SMNVEV (reference sequence). V lost 6 bases, J lost 4 bases, and 9 bases stayed unmatched. CDR3 sequence reads: CASSFSGTAYEQYF. In nucleotides, the CDR3 is TGTGCCAGCAGCTTTTCCGGGACAGCATACGAGCAGTACTTC.

On this clonotype: This may stem from a read error, because a much larger clone lies one nucleotide away. The chain links TRBV2 to TRBJ2-7, with 10 positions matching TRBD1. Germline V gives CDR1 SNHLY, CDR2 FYNNEI. V was clipped by 4 bases and J by 4 bases; unmatched bases: 22. This CDR3 spans 20 amino acids. CDR3 protein: CASSGSRGEMCGTGEYEQYF. CDR3 DNA: TGTGCCAGCAGTGGAAGCCGAGGGGAGATGTGTGGGACAGGGGAGTACGAGCAGTACTTC. Combining the CDR3 with reference TRBV2 and TRBJ2-7 gives the whole variable domain EPEVTQTPSHQVTQMGQEVILRCVPISNHLYFYWYRQILGQKVEFLVSFYNNEISEKSEIFDDQFSVERPDGSNFTLKIRSTKLEDSAMYFCASSGSRGEMCGTGEYEQYFGPGTRLTVT.

The chain links TRBV3-1 to TRBJ1-1; 9 bases agree with TRBD1. The CDR3 contains 16 residues. With V trimmed by 3 bases and J by 5 bases, 10 bases remained unmatched. The germline V gene has CDR1 LGHDT and CDR2 YNNKEL (reference sequence). The CDR3 coding sequence is TGTGCCAGCAGCCATGCTCCGGGACAGGGACCAACTGAAGCTTTCTTT. Protein sequence: CASSHAPGQGPTEAFF.

A few counts support this clonotype. The V gene is TRBV3-1, the J gene TRBJ2-7; 8 bases line up with TRBD2. The CDR3 runs to 15 residues. CDR1 is LGHDT and CDR2 is YNNKEL in the germline V gene (reference sequence). The V segment lost 1 base and the J segment 2 bases; nucleotides outside the gene matches: 4. The CDR3 sequence: CASSQVLADAYEQYF. The CDR3 DNA reads TGTGCCAGCAGCCAAGTACTAGCGGACGCCTACGAGCAGTACTTC.

At least ten counts were recorded for this clonotype. The gene calls are TRBV28 and TRBJ1-2; D is perhaps TRBD1 (5 bases). V shed 6 bases and J shed 2 bases, with 16 bases lying between them. Germline V lookup: CDR1 MDHEN, CDR2 SYDVKM. CDR3 length: 15 residues. The DNA for the CDR3 is TGTGCCAGCAGCTTACTGAGCGGGGGGAACTATGGCTACACCTTC. The encoded protein is CASSLLSGGNYGYTF.

This clonotype occurred a few times. V gene TRBV9 combines with J gene TRBJ1-1; TRBD1 agrees at 9 bases. The trim removed 0 bases at V and 2 bases at J, leaving 8 bases unmatched. Germline CDR1 reads SGDLS; CDR2 reads YYNGEE. This CDR3 spans 17 amino acids. DNA for the CDR3: TGTGCCAGCAGCGTAGCAGGACAGGGGCTCTTAAACACTGAAGCTTTCTTT. Its protein product is CASSVAGQGLLNTEAFF.

This clonotype came up many times. The chain recombines TRBV28 with TRBJ1-3, with a tentative D call TRBD1 (6 bases). In germline, CDR1 is MDHEN, CDR2 SYDVKM. The CDR3 runs to 15 residues. The V end lost 3 bases, the J end lost 0 bases, and 9 bases lay between the germline ends. CDR3 residues: CASSLDSRSGNTIYF. CDR3 coding DNA: TGTGCCAGCAGTTTGGACAGTCGCTCTGGAAACACCATATATTTT.

This clonotype was observed a handful of times. In DNA, the CDR3 is TGTGCCAGCAGCCAAGAGACTAGCGGGTTCTCCACCGGGGAGCTGTTTTTT. Its translation is CASSQETSGFSTGELFF. The chain carries TRBV3-1 and TRBJ2-2, with 10 positions matching TRBD2. This CDR3 has 17 residues. The germline gives CDR1 LGHDT, CDR2 YNNKEL (reference sequence). The junction had 5 bases not matched to a gene; V was cut back by 0 bases and J by 4 bases.

This clonotype occurred many times. V and J are TRBV28 and TRBJ1-2; a weak D match, TRBD1 (5 bases). Per germline, CDR1 MDHEN and CDR2 SYDVKM. There are 13 residues in the CDR3. Trimming shortened V by 3 bases and J by 3 bases, and 8 bases separated the two germline ends. DNA for the CDR3: TGTGCCAGCAGTTTGCAGGGCGACTATGGCTACACCTTC. Amino acids: CASSLQGDYGYTF.

Ten or more counts support this clonotype. The gene calls are TRBV28 and TRBJ1-4, with 7 bases aligning to TRBD1. V shed 5 bases and J 5 bases; nucleotides not matched to a gene: 5. Germline V gene data show CDR1 as MDHEN and CDR2 as SYDVKM. There are 14 residues in the CDR3. In nucleotides, the CDR3 is TGTGCCAGCAGTCCAGGGACAGAGAATGAAAAACTGTTTTTT. Translation: CASSPGTENEKLFF. Based on the CDR3 plus reference TRBV28 and TRBJ1-4, the full variable domain is DVKVTQSSRYLVKRTGEKVFLECVQDMDHENMFWYRQDPGLGLRLIYFSYDVKMKEKGDIPEGYSVSREKKERFSLILESASTNQTSMYLCASSPGTENEKLFFGSGTQLSVL.

This clonotype has a handful of counts. The rearrangement links TRBV20-1 to TRBJ1-1; 7 positions agree with TRBD1. Germline CDR1 and CDR2: DFQATT and SNEGSKA (reference sequence). The CDR3 loop spans 14 amino acids. Trimming took 6 bases from V and 10 from J; bases not matched to a gene: 17. The CDR3 DNA follows: TGCAGTGCCCCGCCCACAGGGGCAGGTGGTGCAGCTTTCTTT. Translating gives CSAPPTGAGGAAFF.

The CDR3 sequence is CSARETRGLVEETQYF. Here the CDR3 DNA reads TGCAGTGCTAGAGAAACGAGGGGCCTAGTAGAAGAGACCCAGTACTTC. V gene TRBV20-1 combines with J gene TRBJ2-5; D possibly uses TRBD1 or TRBD2 (5 bases each). The length of the CDR3 is 16 residues. Germline CDR1 is DFQATT and CDR2 is SNEGSKA (reference sequence). V gave up 0 bases and J gave up 3 bases, with 17 bases separating them.

This clonotype has only a few counts. The J gene is TRBJ1-5, the V gene TRBV19, with 8 positions matching TRBD1. This CDR3 has 15 residues. Germline V gives CDR1 LNHDA, CDR2 SQIVND (reference sequence). V gave up 5 bases and J gave up 0 bases; unmatched junction bases: 3. The CDR3 loop reads CASSEQGVSNQPQHF. The DNA of the CDR3 is TGTGCCAGTAGTGAACAGGGGGTTAGCAATCAGCCCCAGCATTTT.

This clonotype was seen a few times. The rearrangement links TRBV5-1 to TRBJ1-1, with 7 bases that match TRBD1. CDR3 size: 15 residues. V lost 3 bases to trimming and J lost 7 bases; unmatched junction nucleotides: 12. Germline V CDR1 and CDR2: SGHRS, YFSETQ. CDR3 nucleotides: TGCGCCAGCAGCTCTCAGACAGGGCGATTAGGTGAAGCTTTCTTT. This encodes CASSSQTGRLGEAFF.

CDR3 bases: TGTGCCAGCAGCGCCGGGGGGGGCTTCGGGTATGGCTACACCTTC. Encoded protein: CASSAGGGFGYGYTF. V and J are TRBV9 and TRBJ1-2; tentatively, D is TRBD1 (6 bases). The CDR3 contains 15 residues. V was shortened by 3 bases and J by 5 bases, with 17 bases between the two germline ends. Germline values: CDR1 SGDLS, CDR2 YYNGEE.

This clonotype showed up just a few times. The chain is built from TRBV11-2 and TRBJ1-1; perhaps TRBD1 as D (5 bases). The CDR3 has 15 residues. Germline-derived CDR1 and CDR2 are SGHAT and FQNNGV. V was trimmed by 4 bases and J by 3 bases, leaving 15 bases between them. The CDR3 sequence: CASSWDRRVHTEAFF. CDR3 sequence (DNA): TGTGCCAGCAGCTGGGACCGCCGCGTGCACACTGAAGCTTTCTTT.

The chain combines TRBV20-1 with TRBJ1-3; 7 bases agree with TRBD1. In germline, CDR1 is DFQATT, CDR2 SNEGSKA (reference sequence). This CDR3 is 16 amino acids long. V shed 1 base, J shed 0 bases, and the junction held 6 bases outside the gene matches. The CDR3 nucleotides read TGCAGTGCTAGAGGGAGGGACAGACCCTCTGGAAACACCATATATTTT. Translated, it gives CSARGRDRPSGNTIYF.

This clonotype appeared a few times. V usage is TRBV29-1 and J usage is TRBJ2-2; D is uncertain. The CDR3 length is 13 residues. V was cut by 0 bases and J by 4 bases, with 6 bases left in between. Germline V lookup: CDR1 SQVTM, CDR2 ANQGSEA. CDR3 nucleotide sequence: TGCAGCGTTGAAGATTTCGTCACCGGGGAGCTGTTTTTT. Its protein is CSVEDFVTGELFF.

This clonotype was detected only a few times. The genes are TRBV19 and TRBJ1-6, with D unresolved. This CDR3 has 14 amino acids. Germline lookup yields CDR1 LNHDA and CDR2 SQIVND (reference sequence). V lost 6 bases to trimming and J lost 8 bases, with 14 bases between them. CDR3: CASRLDASYSPLHF. The CDR3 nucleotides are TGTGCCAGTAGGTTGGACGCTTCTTATTCACCCCTCCACTTT.

The J gene is TRBJ1-1, the V gene TRBV19; the D is unclear. V gave up 8 bases and J gave up 3 bases, with 10 bases separating them. The CDR3 runs to 12 residues. Germline-derived CDR1 and CDR2 are LNHDA and SQIVND (reference sequence). CDR3 amino acids: CASGGLDTEAFF. The DNA of the CDR3 is TGTGCCAGTGGAGGGTTGGACACTGAAGCTTTCTTT.